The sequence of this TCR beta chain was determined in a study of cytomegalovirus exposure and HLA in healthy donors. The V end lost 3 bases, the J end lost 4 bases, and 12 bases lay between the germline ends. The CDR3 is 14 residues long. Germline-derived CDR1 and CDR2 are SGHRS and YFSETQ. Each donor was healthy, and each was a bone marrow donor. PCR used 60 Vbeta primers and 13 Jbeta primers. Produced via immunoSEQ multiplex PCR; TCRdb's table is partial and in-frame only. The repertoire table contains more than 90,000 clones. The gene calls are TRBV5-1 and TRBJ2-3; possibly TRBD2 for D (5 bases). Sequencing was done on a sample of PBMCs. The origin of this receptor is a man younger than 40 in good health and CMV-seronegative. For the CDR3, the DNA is TGCGCCAGCAGCTACGATGGAGGAGCAGATACGCAGTATTTT. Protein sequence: CASSYDGGADTQYF. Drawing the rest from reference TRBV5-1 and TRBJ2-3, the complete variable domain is KAGVTQTPRYLIKTRGQQVTLSCSPISGHRSVSWYQQTPGQGLQFLFEYFSETQRNKGNFPGRFSGRQFSNSRSEMNVSTLELGDSALYLCASSYDGGADTQYFGPGTRLTVL.